This TCR beta chain was observed in a study of blood T cell repertoires in COVID-19. Turning to the study itself: The United States, Italy and Spain were the sources of the acute and convalescent COVID-19 samples. The analysed material was cDNA or gDNA that came from T cells, B-cell-depleted T cells, or PBMCs.

This clone has just a few counts. Germline values: CDR1 MRHNA, CDR2 SNTAGT. CDR3 size: 14 residues. V dropped 2 bases and J dropped 4 bases, with 9 bases sitting between them. Authors' methods: It was from reference gene primer amplification that nucleated cell counts were estimated. The data were produced by immunoSEQ multiplex PCR, yet TCRdb's version contains in-frame clones alone and is incomplete. Clonal size and the V and J genes are those of that table, whereas D and trimming came from the DNA. The sample shows hundreds of thousands of clones, roughly nine tenths of them seen only once. The chain employs TRBV6-4 and TRBJ1-5, with D unresolved. The clonotype originates from a woman in her twenties or thirties with COVID-19, enrolled during active disease. The specimen sequenced was peripheral blood. The CDR3 reads CASSDNSENQPQHF. The DNA of the CDR3 is TGTGCCAGCAGTGACAACAGTGAAAATCAGCCCCAGCATTTT.